Below, 7 T cell receptor beta chains from the same sample are listed, as sequenced in a study of cytomegalovirus exposure and HLA in healthy donors. 13 Jbeta primers and 60 Vbeta primers were used for the PCR. Sequencing used immunoSEQ multiplex PCR; TCRdb keeps in-frame clones, though not all of them. The sample has tens of thousands of clones, 80% to 90% seen once. Sequenced input: PBMCs. The receptor set was obtained from a woman in her thirties in good health and CMV-seronegative.

This chain connects TRBV18 to TRBJ2-3; 8 bases are shared with TRBD1. The CDR3 covers 17 residues. The germline V gene encodes CDR1 KGHSH and CDR2 LQKENI. V was clipped by 3 bases and J by 1 base; unmatched bases: 9. The CDR3 nucleotides read TGTGCCAGCTCACCGAACCCAGCGACAGGGGGCACAGATACGCAGTATTTT. Translation: CASSPNPATGGTDTQYF.

The rearrangement uses TRBV10-3 and TRBJ2-1, with 10 bases fitting TRBD2. Trimming at V came to 0 bases and at J to 6 bases, leaving 17 bases not matched to a gene. The germline CDR1 and CDR2 sequences are ENHRY and SYGVKD. This CDR3 region has 20 residues. The CDR3: CAISESTRAGGPVTVNEQFF. The DNA for the CDR3 is TGTGCCATCAGTGAGTCTACCCGAGCGGGGGGGCCAGTCACTGTCAATGAGCAGTTCTTC.

The chain recombines TRBV6-4 with TRBJ2-3; 8 bases align to TRBD2. Germline CDR1 reads MRHNA; CDR2 reads SNTAGT. Unmatched junction bases numbered 6, after V lost 3 bases and J lost 7 bases. The CDR3 has 14 amino acids. The CDR3 sequence: CASSEWASGYTQYF. The CDR3 DNA reads TGTGCCAGCAGTGAGTGGGCTAGCGGGTATACGCAGTATTTT.

On this clone itself: The same CDR3 also results from other DNA sequences found in this sample. The rearrangement joins TRBV19 to TRBJ1-1, with TRBD1 matching over 8 bases. CDR1 is LNHDA and CDR2 is SQIVND in the germline V gene (reference sequence). CDR3 length: 14 amino acids. V lost 4 bases, J lost 1 base, and 2 bases stayed unmatched. CDR3 region: CASSTGQGNTEAFF. The CDR3 DNA reads TGTGCCAGTAGTACCGGACAGGGGAACACTGAAGCTTTCTTT.

This chain joins TRBV5-6 and TRBJ1-4, with 7 bases matching TRBD1. Germline trimming cut 4 bases from V and 0 bases from J; bases unmatched to any gene: 3. Germline CDR1 SGHDT, CDR2 YYEEEE. The CDR3 runs to 15 residues. The CDR3 reads CASSGDRATNEKLFF. Here the CDR3 DNA reads TGTGCCAGCAGCGGGGACAGAGCAACTAATGAAAAACTGTTTTTT. Combining the CDR3 with reference TRBV5-6 and TRBJ1-4 gives the whole variable domain DAGVTQSPTHLIKTRGQQVTLRCSPKSGHDTVSWYQQALGQGPQFIFQYYEEEERQRGNFPDRFSGHQFPNYSSELNVNALLLGDSALYLCASSGDRATNEKLFFGSGTQLSVL.

The CDR3 region is CASSPNGRGGPQHF. CDR3 in DNA: TGTGCCAGCAGCCCAAACGGGCGGGGGGGGCCCCAGCATTTT. This chain joins TRBV7-2 and TRBJ1-5, with a possible D match to TRBD1 (5 bases). The CDR3 runs to 14 residues. Germline CDR1 and CDR2: SGHTA and FQGNSA. Trimming shortened V by 5 bases and J by 9 bases, and 17 bases separated the two germline ends.

The chain recombines TRBV6-1 with TRBJ1-2; perhaps TRBD1 as D (5 bases). Germline V gene lookup returns CDR1 MNHNS and CDR2 SASEGT. This CDR3 spans 18 amino acids. V lost 2 bases and J 4 bases, leaving 23 bases between the germline ends. The CDR3 DNA sequence: TGTGCCAGCAGTGAATCATATGGGGGAGGCCGATCCCGCTATGGCTACACCTTC. Protein sequence: CASSESYGGGRSRYGYTF.